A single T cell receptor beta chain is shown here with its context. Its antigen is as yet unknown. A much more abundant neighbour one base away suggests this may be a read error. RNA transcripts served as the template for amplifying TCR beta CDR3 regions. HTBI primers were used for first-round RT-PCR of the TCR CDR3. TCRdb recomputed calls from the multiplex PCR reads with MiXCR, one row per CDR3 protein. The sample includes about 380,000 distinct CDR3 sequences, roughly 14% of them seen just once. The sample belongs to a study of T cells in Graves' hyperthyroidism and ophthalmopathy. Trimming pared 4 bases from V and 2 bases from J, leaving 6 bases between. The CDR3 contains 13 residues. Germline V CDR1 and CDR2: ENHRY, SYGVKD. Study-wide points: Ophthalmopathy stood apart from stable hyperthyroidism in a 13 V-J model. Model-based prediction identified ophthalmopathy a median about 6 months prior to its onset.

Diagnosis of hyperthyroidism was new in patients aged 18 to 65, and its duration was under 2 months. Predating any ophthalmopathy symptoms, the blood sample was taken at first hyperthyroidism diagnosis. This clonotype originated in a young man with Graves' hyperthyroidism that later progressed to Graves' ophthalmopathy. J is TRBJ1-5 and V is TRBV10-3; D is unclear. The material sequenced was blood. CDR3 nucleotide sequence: TGTGCCATCAGTGTGTGGCGCAATCAGCCCCAGCATTTT. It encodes CAISVWRNQPQHF.